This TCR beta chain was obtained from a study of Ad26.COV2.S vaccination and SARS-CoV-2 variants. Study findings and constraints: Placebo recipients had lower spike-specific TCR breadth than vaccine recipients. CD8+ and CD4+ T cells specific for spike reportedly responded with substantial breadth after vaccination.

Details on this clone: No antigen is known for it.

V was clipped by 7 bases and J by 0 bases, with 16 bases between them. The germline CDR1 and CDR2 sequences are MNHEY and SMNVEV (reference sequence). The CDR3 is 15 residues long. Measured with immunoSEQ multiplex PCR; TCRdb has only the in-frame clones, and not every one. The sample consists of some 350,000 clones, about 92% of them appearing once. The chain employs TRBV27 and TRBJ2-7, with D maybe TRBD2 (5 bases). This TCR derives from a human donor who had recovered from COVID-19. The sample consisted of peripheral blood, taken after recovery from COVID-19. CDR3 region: CASKRAEGPSYEQYF. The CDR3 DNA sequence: TGTGCCAGCAAACGGGCAGAGGGTCCCTCCTACGAGCAGTACTTC.